The clone carrying this T cell receptor beta chain turned up a few times. The data stem from a study of T-cell memory formation after mild COVID-19. TCRdb redid the calling of the 5' RACE reads with MiXCR, one entry per CDR3 protein. The data contain some 180,000 distinct CDR3 sequences, over 10% of them seen just once; the ten biggest clones take up about 3.6%. Germline CDR1 and CDR2: SGHTA and FQGNSA. The CDR3 totals 14 residues. The V end was cut by 6 bases, the J end by 5 bases, with 14 bases between. The sample consisted of PBMCs or a T cell subset sorted from them (not recorded which). The sequence was collected from a man younger than 35 who had mild COVID-19 (a few samples of this study predate the infection). Cell type and time point are not known. The V and J genes are TRBV7-2 and TRBJ2-1; D call uncertain. In DNA, the CDR3 is TGTGCCAGCAGTCCCGGACCAAGGGACAATGAGCAGTTCTTC. The encoded protein is CASSPGPRDNEQFF.